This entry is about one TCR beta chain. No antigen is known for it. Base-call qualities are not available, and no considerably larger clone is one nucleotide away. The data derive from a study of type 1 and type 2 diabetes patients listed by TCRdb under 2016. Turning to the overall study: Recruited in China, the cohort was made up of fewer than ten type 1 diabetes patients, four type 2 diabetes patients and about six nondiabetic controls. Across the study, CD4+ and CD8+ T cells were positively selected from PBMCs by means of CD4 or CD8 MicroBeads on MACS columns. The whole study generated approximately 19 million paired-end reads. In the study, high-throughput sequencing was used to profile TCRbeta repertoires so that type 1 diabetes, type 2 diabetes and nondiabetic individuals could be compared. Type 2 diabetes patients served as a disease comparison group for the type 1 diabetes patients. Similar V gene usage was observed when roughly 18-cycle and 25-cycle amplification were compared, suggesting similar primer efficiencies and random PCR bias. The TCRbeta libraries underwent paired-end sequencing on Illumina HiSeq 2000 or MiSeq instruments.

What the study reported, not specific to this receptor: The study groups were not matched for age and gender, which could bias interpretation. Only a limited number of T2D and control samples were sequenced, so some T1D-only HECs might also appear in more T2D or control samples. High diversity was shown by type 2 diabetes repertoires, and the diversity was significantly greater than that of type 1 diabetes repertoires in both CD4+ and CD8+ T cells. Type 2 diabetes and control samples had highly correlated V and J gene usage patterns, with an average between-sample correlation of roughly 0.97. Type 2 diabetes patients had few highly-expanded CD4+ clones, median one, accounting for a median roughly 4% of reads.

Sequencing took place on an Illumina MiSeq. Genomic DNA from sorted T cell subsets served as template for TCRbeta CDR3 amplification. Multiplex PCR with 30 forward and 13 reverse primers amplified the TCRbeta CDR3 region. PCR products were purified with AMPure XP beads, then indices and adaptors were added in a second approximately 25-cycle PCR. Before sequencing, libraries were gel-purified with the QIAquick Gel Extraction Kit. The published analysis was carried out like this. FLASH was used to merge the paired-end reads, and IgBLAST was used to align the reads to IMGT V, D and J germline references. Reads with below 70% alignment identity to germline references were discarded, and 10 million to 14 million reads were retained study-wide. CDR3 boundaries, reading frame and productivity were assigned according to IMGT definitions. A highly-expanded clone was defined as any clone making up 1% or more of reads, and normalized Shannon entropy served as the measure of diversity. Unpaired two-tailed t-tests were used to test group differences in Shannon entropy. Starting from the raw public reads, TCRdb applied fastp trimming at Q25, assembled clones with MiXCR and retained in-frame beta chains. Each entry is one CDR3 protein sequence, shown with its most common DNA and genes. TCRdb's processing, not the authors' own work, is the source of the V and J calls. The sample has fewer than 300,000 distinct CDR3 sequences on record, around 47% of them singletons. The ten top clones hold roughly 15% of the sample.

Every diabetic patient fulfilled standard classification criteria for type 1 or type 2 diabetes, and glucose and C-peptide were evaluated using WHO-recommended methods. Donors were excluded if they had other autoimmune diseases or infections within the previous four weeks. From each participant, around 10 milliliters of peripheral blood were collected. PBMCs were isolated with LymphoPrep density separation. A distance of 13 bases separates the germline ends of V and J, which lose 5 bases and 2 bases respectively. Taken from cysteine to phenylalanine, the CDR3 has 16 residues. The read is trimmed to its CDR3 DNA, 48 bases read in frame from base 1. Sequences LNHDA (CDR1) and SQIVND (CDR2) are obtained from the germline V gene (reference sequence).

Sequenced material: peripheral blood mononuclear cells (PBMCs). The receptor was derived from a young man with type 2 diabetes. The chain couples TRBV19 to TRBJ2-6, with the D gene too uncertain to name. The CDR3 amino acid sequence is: CASSLQSEPGANVLTF. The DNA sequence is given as TGTGCCAGTAGTCTACAGTCAGAGCCTGGGGCCAACGTCCTGACTTTC.